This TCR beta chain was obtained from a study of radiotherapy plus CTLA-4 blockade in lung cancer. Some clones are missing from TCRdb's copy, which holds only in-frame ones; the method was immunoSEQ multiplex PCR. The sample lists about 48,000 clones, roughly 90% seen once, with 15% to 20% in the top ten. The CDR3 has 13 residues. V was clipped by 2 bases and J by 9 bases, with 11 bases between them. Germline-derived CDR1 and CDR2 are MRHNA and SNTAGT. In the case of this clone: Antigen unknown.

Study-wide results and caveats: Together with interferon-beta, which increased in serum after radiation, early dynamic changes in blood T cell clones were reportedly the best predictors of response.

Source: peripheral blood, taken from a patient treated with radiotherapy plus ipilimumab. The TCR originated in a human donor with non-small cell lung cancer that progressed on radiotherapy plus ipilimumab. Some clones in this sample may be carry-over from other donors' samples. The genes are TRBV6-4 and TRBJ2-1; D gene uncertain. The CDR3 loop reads CASSDGPNSEQFF. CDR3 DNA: TGTGCCAGCAGTGACGGTCCTAACTCTGAGCAGTTCTTC.